Given below is one T cell receptor (beta chain) in context. What it binds is not known. This record comes from a study of human T cells and chemical hapten exposure. Broader study findings: Expanded TCR sets contained significantly more large CDR3 similarity clusters than controls.

TCRdb analysed the RACE reads with MiXCR anew, one entry per CDR3 protein. The sample holds roughly 200,000 distinct CDR3 sequences, around 23% seen once. Documented time point: patch test 3, about 24 weeks after DPC sensitization. Sample treatment: therapeutic diphenylcyclopropenone sensitization with weekly scalp DPC. Trimming cost V 0 bases and J 5 bases; bases outside gene matches: 2. The CDR3 length is 14 residues. CDR1 and CDR2 from the germline V gene are SGHRS and YFSETQ. The V and J genes are TRBV5-1 and TRBJ2-5; 9 positions match TRBD1. The TCR comes from a woman in her thirties or forties with alopecia areata. Some clones in this sample may be carry-over from other donors' samples. Sequenced material: whole blood, taken in connection with sensitization to the hapten diphenylcyclopropenone (DPC). Written as DNA, the CDR3 is TGCGCCAGCAGCTTGGGACAGGGGGATGAGACCCAGTACTTC. It yields the protein CASSLGQGDETQYF. Together with reference TRBV5-1 and TRBJ2-5, the CDR3 gives the full variable domain: KAGVTQTPRYLIKTRGQQVTLSCSPISGHRSVSWYQQTPGQGLQFLFEYFSETQRNKGNFPGRFSGRQFSNSRSEMNVSTLELGDSALYLCASSLGQGDETQYFGPGTRLLVL.